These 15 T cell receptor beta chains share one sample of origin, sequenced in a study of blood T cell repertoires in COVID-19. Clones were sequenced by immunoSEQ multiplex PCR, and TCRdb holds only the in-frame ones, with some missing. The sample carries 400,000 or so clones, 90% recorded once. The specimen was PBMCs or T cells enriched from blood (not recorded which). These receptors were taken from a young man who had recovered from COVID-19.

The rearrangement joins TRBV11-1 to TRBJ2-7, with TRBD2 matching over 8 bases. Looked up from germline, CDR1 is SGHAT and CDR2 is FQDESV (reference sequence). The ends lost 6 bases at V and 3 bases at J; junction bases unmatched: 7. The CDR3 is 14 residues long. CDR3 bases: TGTGCCAGCAGTTTTCGGGGGGGAAACTACGAGCAGTACTTC. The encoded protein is CASSFRGGNYEQYF.

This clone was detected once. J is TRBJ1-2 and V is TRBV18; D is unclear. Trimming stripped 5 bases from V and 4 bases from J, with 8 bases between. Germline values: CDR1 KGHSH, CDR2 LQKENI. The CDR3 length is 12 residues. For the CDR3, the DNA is TGTGCCAGCTCATCGGGAATCTATGGCTACACCTTC. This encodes CASSSGIYGYTF.

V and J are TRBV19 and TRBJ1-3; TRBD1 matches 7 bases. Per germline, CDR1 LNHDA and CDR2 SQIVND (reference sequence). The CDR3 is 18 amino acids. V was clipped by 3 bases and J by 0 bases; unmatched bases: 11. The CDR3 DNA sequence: TGTGCCAGTAGTATTGGTTTCGGACAGGCTACCTCTGGAAACACCATATATTTT. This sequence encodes CASSIGFGQATSGNTIYF.

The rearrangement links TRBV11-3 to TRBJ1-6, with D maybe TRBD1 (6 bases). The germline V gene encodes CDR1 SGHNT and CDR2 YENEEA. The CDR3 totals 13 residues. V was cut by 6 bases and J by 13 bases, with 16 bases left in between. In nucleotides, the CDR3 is TGTGCCAGCAGTCCCGGCAGGGGTTCCCCCCTCCACTTT. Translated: CASSPGRGSPLHF.

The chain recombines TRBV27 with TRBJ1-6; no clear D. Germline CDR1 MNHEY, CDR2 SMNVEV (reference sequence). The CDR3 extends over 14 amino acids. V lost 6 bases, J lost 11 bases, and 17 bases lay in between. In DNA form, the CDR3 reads TGTGCCAGCAGACGACGGCCGGGTGATACACCCCTCCACTTT. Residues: CASRRRPGDTPLHF.

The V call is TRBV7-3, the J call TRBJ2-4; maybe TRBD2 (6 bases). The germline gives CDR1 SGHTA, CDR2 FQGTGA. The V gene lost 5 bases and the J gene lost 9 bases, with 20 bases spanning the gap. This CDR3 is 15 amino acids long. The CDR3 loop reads CASSPNTRGETIQYF. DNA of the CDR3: TGTGCCAGCAGCCCCAACACGCGCGGGGAAACCATTCAGTACTTC.

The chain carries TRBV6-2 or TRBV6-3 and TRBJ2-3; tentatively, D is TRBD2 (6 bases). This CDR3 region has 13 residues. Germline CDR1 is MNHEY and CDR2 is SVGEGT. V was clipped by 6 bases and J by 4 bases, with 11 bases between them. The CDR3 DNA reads TGTGCCAGCAGCCCCTGGGAGGCAGATACGCAGTATTTT. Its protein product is CASSPWEADTQYF.

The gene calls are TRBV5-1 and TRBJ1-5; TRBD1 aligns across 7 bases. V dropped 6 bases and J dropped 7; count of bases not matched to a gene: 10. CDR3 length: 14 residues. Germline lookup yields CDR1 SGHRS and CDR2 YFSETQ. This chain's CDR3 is CASTRRTGAQPQHF. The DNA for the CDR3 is TGCGCCAGCACCCGAAGGACAGGTGCCCAGCCCCAGCATTTT.

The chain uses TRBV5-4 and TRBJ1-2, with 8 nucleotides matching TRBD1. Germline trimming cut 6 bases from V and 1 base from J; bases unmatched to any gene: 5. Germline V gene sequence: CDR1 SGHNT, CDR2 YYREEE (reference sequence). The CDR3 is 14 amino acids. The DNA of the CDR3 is TGTGCCAGCACCCACAGGGGGTTTAACTATGGCTACACCTTC. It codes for CASTHRGFNYGYTF.

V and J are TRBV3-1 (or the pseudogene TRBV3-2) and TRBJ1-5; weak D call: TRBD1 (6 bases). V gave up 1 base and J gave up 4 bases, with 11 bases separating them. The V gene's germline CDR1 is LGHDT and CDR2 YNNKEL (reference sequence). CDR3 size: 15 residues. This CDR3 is CASSQANQGNQPQHF. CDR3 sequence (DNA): TGTGCCAGCAGCCAAGCCAATCAGGGGAATCAGCCCCAGCATTTT.

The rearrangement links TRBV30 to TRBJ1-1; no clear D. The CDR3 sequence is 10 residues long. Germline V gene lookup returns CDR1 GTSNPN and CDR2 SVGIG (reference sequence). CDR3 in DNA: TGTGTAATCGGTGACACTGAAGCTTTCTTT. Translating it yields CVIGDTEAFF. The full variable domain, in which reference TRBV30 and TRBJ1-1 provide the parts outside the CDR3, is SQTIHQWPATLVQPVGSPLSLECTVEGTSNPNLYWYRQAAGRGLQLLFYSVGIGQISSEVPQNLSASRPQDRQFILSSKKLLLSDSGFYLCVIGDTEAFFGQGTRLTVV.

CDR3: CATKNPTHNEQFF. The CDR3 DNA follows: TGTGCCACCAAGAATCCTACCCACAATGAGCAGTTCTTC. This rearrangement joins TRBV10-3 to TRBJ2-1; no clear D. V lost 10 bases, J lost 5 bases, and 15 bases lay in between. Germline CDR1 ENHRY, CDR2 SYGVKD. The CDR3 is 13 amino acids.

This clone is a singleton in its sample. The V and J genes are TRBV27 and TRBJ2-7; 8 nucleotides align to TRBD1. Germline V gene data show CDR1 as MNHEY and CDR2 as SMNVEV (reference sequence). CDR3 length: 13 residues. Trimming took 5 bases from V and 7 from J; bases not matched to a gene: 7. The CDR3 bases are TGTGCCAGCAGTATACAGGGGGTGGGTGAGCAGTACTTC. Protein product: CASSIQGVGEQYF.

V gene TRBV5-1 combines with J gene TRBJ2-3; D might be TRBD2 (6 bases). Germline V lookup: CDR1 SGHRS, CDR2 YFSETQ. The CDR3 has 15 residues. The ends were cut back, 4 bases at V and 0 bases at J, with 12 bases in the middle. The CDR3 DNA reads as TGCGCCAGCAGCCATGGGACTTCTAGCACAGATACGCAGTATTTT. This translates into CASSHGTSSTDTQYF.

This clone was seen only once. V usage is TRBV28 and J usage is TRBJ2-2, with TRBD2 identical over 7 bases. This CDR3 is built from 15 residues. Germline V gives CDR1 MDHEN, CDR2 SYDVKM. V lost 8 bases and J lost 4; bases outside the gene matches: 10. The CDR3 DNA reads TGTGCCAGCGAAACGGGGCTAGCGGCCACCGGGGAGCTGTTTTTT. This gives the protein CASETGLAATGELFF.